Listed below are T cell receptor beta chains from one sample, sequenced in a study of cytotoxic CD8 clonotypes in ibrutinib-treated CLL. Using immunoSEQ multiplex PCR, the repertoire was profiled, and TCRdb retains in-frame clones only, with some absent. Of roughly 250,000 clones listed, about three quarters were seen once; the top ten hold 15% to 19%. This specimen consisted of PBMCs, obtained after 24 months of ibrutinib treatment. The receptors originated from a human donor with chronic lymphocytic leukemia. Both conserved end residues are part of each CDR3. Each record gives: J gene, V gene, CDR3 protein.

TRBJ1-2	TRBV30	CAWSEDTTNYGYTF
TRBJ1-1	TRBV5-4	CASSLIGEWNTEAFF
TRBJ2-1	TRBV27	CASRNTVYNEQFF
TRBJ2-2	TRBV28	CASSLYRTGYTGELFF
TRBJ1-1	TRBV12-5	CASGARQGEAFF
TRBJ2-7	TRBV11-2	CASSLGAGLNEQYF
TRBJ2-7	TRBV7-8	CASSLEQGLEQYF
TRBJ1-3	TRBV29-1	CSVGQGTTGNTIYF
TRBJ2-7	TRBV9	CASSPRPQQGYEQYF
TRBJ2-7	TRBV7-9	CASSFLAGGSEQYF
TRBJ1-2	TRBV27	CASSLMGQDYGYTF
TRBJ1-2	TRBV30	CARGEGTPNYGYTF
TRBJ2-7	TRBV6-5	CASSYLNGYEQYF
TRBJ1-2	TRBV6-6	CASSYSGQDGYTF
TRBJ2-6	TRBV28	CASRFTRSAIFSGANVLTF
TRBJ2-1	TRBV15	CATTSYGNEQFF
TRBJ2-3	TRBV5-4	CASHLGGTSTDTQYF
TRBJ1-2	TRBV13	CASSLTYGYTF
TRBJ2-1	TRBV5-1	CASSPGSSPWDEQFF
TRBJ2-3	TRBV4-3	CASSQDTRSTDTQYF
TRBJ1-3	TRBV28	CASSWDLGNTIYF
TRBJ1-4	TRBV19	CASYKEKLFF
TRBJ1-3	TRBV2	CASSVGPGASVYF
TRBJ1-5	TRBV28	CASSLLDRPQHF
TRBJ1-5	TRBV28	CASSLKGTAFPDNQPQHF
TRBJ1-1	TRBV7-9	CASSWGSLNTEAFF
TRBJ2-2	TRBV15	CATSRDYFRREGTGELFF
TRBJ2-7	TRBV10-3	CAISEPQGAAYEQYF
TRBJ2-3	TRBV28	CASSSPGTDTQYF
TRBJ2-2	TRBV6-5	CASSYGLNTGELFF
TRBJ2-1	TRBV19	CASSIMTSFYTYNEQFF
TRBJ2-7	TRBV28	CASSVTTGRLYVEQYF
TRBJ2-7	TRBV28	CASSLWQGANYEQYF
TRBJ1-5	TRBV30	CAWAEGIHSNQPQHF
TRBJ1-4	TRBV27	CASSPAYRATNEKLFF
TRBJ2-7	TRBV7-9	CASSLRLAGGPGDEQYF
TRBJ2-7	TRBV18	CASSPGLDRAEQYF
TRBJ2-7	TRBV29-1	CSAAGPTQGTGPSYEQYF
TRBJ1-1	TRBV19	CASSPTLLNTEAFF
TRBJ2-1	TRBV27	CASTPRGLAYYNEQFF
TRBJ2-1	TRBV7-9	CASSSGTGGREQFF